A selection of T cell receptor beta chains follows, all from one sample in a study of beta chain features in type 1 diabetes. Data came from immunoSEQ multiplex PCR; TCRdb stores just in-frame clones and leaves some out. The sample records around 240,000 clones, 9.6% being singletons. The sequenced material came from naive CD4+ T cells from blood. Receptor source: a woman younger than 35 in good health. Each CDR3 is given with its conserved first and last residue. The order of the fields is CDR3 protein, V gene, clone size. Only some rows state a clone size, as once, few, many or a class for expanded clones.

CSPSQYRGSNQPQHF,TRBV29-1,-
CASSLLLAGSLGNEQFF,TRBV7-6,few
CASSLLGQGYEQYF,TRBV5-1,-
CASSLDGRGTEAFF,TRBV5-1,-
CASSPGQGYEQYF,TRBV7-9,few
CASSVTSREQFF,TRBV4-2,few
CASSGLAGVSEQYF,TRBV2,-
CASSPGGLPRLTGELFF,TRBV7-9,-
CASSVERSNEQFF,TRBV6-1,-
CAINPSETGTFPSEQYF,TRBV10-3,-
CASSGGSQGNEQYF,TRBV9,few
CASSGRNSGANVLTF,TRBV5-1,-
CASSGRNTGGDGYTF,TRBV7-9,few
CASTMGVSGSSYNEQFF,TRBV14,-
CASRLAGRGDEQFF,TRBV5-1,few
CASTLQDRRHEQFF,TRBV5-6,-
CASLWGGPKDTQYF,TRBV7-2,-
CASSFSGTASYEQYF,TRBV5-6,few
CASRTGGSSYNEQFF,TRBV6-1,-
CATSRDPQEGYEQYF,TRBV15,-
CASTPARTGPWPQHF,TRBV28,few
CASSPGTSGGNDGETQYF,TRBV11-1,few
CASSLDTGYTF,TRBV5-5,-
CASSTRVTASNEKLFF,TRBV19,-
CASSSRQGAYNEQFF,TRBV7-8,-
CASTPYRGRDTQYF,TRBV6-5,few
CASSIWGQGTYEQYF,TRBV28,-
CASSVRTATYGYTF,TRBV6-6,few
CSVELGPNEQFF,TRBV29-1,many
CASSQVGTGPTQYF,TRBV4-1,few
CSVGGRYDTEAFF,TRBV29-1,-
CASSLDRGKTQYF,TRBV4-1,few
CASSLLGLAGVETQYF,TRBV27,-
CASSMSRPAGDNEQFF,TRBV19,few
CSVERGGEQFF,TRBV29-1,few
CASSLALAGALYEQYF,TRBV5-1,few
CASSLDAGEQFF,TRBV5-1,-
CASSLALGQGSYEQYF,TRBV7-6,-
CASSQTDYQETQYF,TRBV4-1,-
CASSKDIYEQYF,TRBV5-1,few
CSVQGAAYGYTF,TRBV29-1,-
CASSQRDRGTEAFF,TRBV6-5,-
CASMGLATNNEQFF,TRBV5-1,-
CASSLDRGPIYEQYF,TRBV7-9,many
CAARVQGLDQPQHF,TRBV30,few
CAWSVGGRETQYF,TRBV30,few
CASSEGSNNSPLHF,TRBV6-1,few
CASSLAQGASEAFF,TRBV5-1,-
CASSLGTGYNSPLHF,TRBV4-1,-
CASSLVRGGNEQYF,TRBV7-8,few
CASSLETGGWVDEQFF,TRBV5-1,-
CAWGTQGGRTGITEAFF,TRBV30,few
CASSPKTGTNTEAFF,TRBV18,-
CASSASKTGTNYEQYF,TRBV2,-